The clone carrying this T cell receptor (beta chain) was detected many times. Antigen unknown. Construction of the TCRbeta library involved unique molecular identifiers. TCRdb re-analysed the PCR reads in MiXCR, keeping a single row per CDR3 protein. Of under 750,000 distinct CDR3 sequences in the sample, around 23% were seen once. The ends lost 5 bases at V and 3 bases at J; junction bases unmatched: 3. CDR3 length equals 13 residues. CDR1 and CDR2 from the germline V gene are DFQATT and SNEGSKA (reference sequence). The sample comes from a study of T-cell reconstitution after alpha-beta-depleted transplantation in children. The study, taken as a whole, reports: By about two months after transplant, alpha-beta T cells reportedly arose from several hundred graft clones that had expanded.

This receptor was obtained from a boy younger than two who had a stem cell transplant for acute myeloid leukemia, so the T cells may come from the graft donor. The specimen was PBMCs, mostly from graft donor cells, collected 360 days after TCRalphabeta/CD19-depleted stem cell transplant. The V and J genes are TRBV20-1 and TRBJ2-5, with 10 bases matching TRBD2. The CDR3 here is CSASGLAEETQYF. The DNA of the CDR3 is TGCAGTGCTTCTGGACTAGCGGAAGAGACCCAGTACTTC.